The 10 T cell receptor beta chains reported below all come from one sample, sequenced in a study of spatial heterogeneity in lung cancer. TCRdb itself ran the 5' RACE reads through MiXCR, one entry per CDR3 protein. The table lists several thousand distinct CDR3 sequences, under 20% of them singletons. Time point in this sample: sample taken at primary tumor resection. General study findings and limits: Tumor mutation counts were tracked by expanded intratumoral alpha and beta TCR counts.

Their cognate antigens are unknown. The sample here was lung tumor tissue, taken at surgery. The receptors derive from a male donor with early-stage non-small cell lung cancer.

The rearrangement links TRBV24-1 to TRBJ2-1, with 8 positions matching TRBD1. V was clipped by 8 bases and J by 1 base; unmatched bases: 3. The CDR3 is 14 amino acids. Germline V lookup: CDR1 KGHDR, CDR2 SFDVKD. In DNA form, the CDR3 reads TGTGCCACCATGGGACAGGAGTCCTACAATGAGCAGTTCTTC. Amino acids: CATMGQESYNEQFF.

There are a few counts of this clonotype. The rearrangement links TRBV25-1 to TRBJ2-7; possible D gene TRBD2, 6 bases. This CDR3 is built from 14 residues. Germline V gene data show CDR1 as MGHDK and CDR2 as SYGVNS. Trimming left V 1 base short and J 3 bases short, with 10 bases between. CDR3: CASSESGEYYEQYF. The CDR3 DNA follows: TGTGCCAGCAGTGAATCGGGGGAGTACTACGAGCAGTACTTC.

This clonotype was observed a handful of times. Here the CDR3 reads CAISVGTSSTDTQYF. DNA of the CDR3: TGTGCCATCAGTGTGGGGACTAGCAGCACAGATACGCAGTATTTT. The chain has TRBV10-3 and TRBJ2-3, with 9 nucleotides matching TRBD2. Germline lookup yields CDR1 ENHRY and CDR2 SYGVKD. V shed 4 bases, J shed 0 bases, and the junction held 2 bases outside the gene matches. The CDR3 is made up of 15 amino acids.

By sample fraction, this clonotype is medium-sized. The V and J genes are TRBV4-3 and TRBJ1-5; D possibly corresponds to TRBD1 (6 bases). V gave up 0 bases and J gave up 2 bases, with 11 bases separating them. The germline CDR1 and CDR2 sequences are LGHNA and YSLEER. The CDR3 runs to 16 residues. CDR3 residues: CASSQELAGGNQPQHF. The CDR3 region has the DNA TGCGCCAGCAGCCAAGAACTTGCAGGGGGCAATCAGCCCCAGCATTTT.

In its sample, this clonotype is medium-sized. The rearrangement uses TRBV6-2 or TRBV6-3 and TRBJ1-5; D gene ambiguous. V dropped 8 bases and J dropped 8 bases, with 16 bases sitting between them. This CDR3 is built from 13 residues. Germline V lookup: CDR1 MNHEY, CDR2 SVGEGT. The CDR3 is CASAYPASEPQHF. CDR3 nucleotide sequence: TGTGCCAGCGCCTACCCGGCCTCTGAGCCCCAGCATTTT.

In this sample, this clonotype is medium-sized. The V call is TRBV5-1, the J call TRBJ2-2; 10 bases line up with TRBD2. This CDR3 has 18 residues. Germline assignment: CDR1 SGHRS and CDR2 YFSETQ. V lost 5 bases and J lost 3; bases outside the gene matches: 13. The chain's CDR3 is CASRPGRSGRAHTGELFF. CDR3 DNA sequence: TGCGCCAGCAGGCCGGGGCGCAGCGGGAGGGCCCACACCGGGGAGCTGTTTTTT.

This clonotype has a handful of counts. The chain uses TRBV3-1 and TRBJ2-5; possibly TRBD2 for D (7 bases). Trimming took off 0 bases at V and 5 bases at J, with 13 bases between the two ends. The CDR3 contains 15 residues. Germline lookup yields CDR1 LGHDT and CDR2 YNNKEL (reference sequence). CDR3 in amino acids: CASSQEVGGGETQYF. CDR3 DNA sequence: TGTGCCAGCAGCCAAGAAGTAGGGGGAGGGGAGACCCAGTACTTC.

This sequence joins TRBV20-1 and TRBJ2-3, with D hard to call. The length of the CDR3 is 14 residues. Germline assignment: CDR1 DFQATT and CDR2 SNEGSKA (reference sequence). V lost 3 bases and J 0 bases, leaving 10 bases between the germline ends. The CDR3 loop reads CSASYLSSTDTQYF. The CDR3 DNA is TGCAGTGCTAGCTACCTATCTAGCACAGATACGCAGTATTTT.

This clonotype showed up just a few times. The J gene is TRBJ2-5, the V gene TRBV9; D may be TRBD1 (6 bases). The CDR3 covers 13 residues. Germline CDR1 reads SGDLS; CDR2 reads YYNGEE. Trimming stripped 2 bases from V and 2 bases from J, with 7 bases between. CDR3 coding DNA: TGTGCCAGCAGCGTCAGGGGTCAAGAGACCCAGTACTTC. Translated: CASSVRGQETQYF.

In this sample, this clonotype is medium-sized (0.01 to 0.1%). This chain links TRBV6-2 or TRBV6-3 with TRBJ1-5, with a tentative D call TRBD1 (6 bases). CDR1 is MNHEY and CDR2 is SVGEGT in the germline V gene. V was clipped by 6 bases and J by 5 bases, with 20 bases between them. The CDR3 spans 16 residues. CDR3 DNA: TGTGCCAGCAGAACCCGATTCGGCAGGGGTGATCAGCCCCAGCATTTT. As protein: CASRTRFGRGDQPQHF.